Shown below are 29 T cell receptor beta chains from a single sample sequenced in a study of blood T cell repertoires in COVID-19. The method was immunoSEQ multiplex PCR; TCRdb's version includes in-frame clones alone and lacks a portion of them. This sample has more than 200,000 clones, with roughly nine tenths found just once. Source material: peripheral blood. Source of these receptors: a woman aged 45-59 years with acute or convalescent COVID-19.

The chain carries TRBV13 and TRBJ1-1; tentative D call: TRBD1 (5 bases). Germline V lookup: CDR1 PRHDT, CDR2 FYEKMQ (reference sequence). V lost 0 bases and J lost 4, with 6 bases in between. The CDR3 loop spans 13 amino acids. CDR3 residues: CASSLGRVTEAFF. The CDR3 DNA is TGTGCCAGCAGCTTAGGCAGGGTCACTGAAGCTTTCTTT.

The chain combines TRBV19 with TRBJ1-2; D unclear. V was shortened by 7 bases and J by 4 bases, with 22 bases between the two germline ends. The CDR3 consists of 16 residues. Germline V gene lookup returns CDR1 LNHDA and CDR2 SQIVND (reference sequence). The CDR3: CASTPHGGEVGYGYTF. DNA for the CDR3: TGTGCCAGTACTCCCCACGGCGGGGAGGTAGGCTATGGCTACACCTTC.

The CDR3 DNA sequence: TGTGCCAGCAGTGACGGGCGGGGGGGCCCCGGAGATACGCAGTATTTT. Translated, it gives CASSDGRGGPGDTQYF. The chain joins TRBV2 to TRBJ2-3, with 9 bases that match TRBD2. The V gene's germline CDR1 is SNHLY and CDR2 FYNNEI. The CDR3 runs 16 residues. The J segment lost 5 bases and the V segment lost 3 bases, leaving 9 bases of the junction unmatched.

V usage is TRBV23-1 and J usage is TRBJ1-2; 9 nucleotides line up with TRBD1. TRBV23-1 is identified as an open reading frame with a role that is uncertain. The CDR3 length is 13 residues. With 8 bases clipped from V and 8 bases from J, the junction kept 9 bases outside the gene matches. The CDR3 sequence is CASLRQGVGGYTF. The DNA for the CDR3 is TGCGCCAGCCTAAGACAGGGGGTCGGAGGCTACACCTTC.

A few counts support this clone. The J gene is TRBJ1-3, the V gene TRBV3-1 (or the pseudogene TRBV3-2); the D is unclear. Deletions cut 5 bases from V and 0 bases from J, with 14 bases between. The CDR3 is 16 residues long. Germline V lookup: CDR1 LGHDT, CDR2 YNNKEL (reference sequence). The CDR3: CASSYSIELSGNTIYF. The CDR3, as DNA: TGTGCCAGCAGCTATTCCATCGAGCTCTCTGGAAACACCATATATTTT.

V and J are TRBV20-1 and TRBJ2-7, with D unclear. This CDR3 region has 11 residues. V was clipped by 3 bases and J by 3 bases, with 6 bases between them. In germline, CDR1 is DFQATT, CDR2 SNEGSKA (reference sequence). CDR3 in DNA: TGCAGTGCTAGCCCTCTCTACGAGCAGTACTTC. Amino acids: CSASPLYEQYF.

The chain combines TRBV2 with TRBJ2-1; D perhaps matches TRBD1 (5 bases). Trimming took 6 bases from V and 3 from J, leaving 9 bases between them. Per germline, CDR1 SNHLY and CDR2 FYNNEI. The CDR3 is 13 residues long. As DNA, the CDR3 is TGTGCCAGCAGGAGGACAAGCTACAATGAGCAGTTCTTC. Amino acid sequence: CASRRTSYNEQFF.

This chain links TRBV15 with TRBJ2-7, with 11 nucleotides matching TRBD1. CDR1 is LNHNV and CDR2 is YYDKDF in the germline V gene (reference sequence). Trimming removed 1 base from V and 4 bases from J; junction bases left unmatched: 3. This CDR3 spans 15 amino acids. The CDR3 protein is CATSRARDRGYEQYF. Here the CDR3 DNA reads TGTGCCACCAGCAGAGCCAGGGACAGGGGGTACGAGCAGTACTTC.

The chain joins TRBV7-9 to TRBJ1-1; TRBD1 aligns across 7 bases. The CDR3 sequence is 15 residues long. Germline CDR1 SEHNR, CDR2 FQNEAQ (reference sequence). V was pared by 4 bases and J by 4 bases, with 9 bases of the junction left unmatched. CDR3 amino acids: CASSSPGAGGTEAFF. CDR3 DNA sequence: TGTGCCAGCAGCTCCCCAGGGGCAGGGGGCACTGAAGCTTTCTTT. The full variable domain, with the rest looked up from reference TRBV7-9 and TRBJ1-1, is DTGVSQNPRHKITKRGQNVTFRCDPISEHNRLYWYRQTLGQGPEFLTYFQNEAQLEKSRLLSDRFSAERPKGSFSTLEIQRTEQGDSAMYLCASSSPGAGGTEAFFGQGTRLTVV.

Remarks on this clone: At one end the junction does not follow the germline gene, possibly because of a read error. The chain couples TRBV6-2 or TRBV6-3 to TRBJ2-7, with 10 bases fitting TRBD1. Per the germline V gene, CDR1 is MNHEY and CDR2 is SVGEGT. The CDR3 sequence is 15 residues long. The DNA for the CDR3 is TGTGCCAGCAGCTTCACGGGACAGGGGATAAGTAATGGGAACTTC. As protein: CASSFTGQGISNGNF.

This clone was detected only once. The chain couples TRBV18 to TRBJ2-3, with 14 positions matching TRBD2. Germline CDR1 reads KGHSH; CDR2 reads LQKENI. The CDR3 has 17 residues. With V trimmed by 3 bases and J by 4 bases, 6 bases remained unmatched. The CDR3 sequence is CASSPRLAGGLSDTQYF. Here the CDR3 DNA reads TGTGCCAGCTCACCTCGACTAGCGGGGGGGCTCTCAGATACGCAGTATTTT.

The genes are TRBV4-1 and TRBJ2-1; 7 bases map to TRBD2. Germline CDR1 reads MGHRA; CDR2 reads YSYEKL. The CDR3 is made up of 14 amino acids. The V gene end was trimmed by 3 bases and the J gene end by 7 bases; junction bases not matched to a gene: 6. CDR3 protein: CASSQAGLGNEQFF. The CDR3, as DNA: TGCGCCAGCAGCCAGGCCGGACTAGGGAATGAGCAGTTCTTC.

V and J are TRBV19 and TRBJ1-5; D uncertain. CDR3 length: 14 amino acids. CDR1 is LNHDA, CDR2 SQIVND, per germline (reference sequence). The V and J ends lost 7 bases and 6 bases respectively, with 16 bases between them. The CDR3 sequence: CASTFEQLTQPQHF. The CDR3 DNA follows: TGTGCCAGTACCTTCGAACAGTTAACTCAGCCCCAGCATTTT.

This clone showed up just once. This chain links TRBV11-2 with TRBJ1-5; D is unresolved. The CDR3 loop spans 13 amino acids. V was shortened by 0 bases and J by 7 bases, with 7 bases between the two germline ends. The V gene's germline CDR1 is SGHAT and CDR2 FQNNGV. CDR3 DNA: TGTGCCAGCAGCTTAGATAGAGTACAGCCCCAGCATTTT. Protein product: CASSLDRVQPQHF.

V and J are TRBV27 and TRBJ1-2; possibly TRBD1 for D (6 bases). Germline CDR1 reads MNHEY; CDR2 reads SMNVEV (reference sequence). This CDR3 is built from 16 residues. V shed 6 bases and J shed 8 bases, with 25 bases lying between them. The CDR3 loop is CASSYLNRGGAEGYTF. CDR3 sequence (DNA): TGTGCCAGCAGCTACCTCAATCGCGGGGGGGCAGAAGGCTACACCTTC.

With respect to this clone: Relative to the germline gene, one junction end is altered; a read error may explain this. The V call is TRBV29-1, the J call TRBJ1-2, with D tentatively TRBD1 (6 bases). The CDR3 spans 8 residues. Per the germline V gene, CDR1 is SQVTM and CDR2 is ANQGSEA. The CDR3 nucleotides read TGCAGCGGGGGGGGCTTCACCTTC. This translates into CSGGGFTF.

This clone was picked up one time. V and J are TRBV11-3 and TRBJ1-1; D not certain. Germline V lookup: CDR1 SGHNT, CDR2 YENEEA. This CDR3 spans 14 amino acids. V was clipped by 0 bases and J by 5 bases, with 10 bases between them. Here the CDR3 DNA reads TGTGCCAGCAGCTTAGATCCTCGGGGTACTGAAGCTTTCTTT. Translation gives CASSLDPRGTEAFF.

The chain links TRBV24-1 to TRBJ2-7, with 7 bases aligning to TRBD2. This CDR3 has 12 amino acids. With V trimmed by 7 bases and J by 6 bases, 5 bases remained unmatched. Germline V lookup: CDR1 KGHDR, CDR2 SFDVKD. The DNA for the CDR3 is TGTGCCACCAGCTCCTGGGGGGGCGAGCAGTACTTC. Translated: CATSSWGGEQYF.

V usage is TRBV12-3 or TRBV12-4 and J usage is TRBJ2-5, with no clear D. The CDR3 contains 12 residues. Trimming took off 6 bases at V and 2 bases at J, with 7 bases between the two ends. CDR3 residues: CASRASQETQYF. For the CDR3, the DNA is TGTGCCAGCAGAGCCTCGCAAGAGACCCAGTACTTC.

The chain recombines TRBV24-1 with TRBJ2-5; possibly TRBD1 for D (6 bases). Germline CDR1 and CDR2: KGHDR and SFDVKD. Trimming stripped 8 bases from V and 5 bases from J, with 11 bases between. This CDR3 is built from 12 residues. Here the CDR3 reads CATTERGETQYF. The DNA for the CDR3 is TGTGCCACCACCGAGAGGGGGGAGACCCAGTACTTC.

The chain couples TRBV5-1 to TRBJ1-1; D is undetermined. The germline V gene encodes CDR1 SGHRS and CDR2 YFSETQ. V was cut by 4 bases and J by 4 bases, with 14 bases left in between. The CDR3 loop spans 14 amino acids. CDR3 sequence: CASSPAGGPTEAFF. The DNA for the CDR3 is TGCGCCAGCAGCCCGGCGGGCGGTCCCACTGAAGCTTTCTTT.

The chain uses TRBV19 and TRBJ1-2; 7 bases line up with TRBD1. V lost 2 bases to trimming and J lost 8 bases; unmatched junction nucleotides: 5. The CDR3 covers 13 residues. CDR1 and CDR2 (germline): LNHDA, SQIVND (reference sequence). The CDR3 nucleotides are TGTGCCAGTAGTATAATGACAGGGAGCGGCTACACCTTC. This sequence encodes CASSIMTGSGYTF. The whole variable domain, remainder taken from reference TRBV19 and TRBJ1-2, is DGGITQSPKYLFRKEGQNVTLSCEQNLNHDAMYWYRQDPGQGLRLIYYSQIVNDFQKGDIAEGYSVSREKKESFPLTVTSAQKNPTAFYLCASSIMTGSGYTFGSGTRLTVV.

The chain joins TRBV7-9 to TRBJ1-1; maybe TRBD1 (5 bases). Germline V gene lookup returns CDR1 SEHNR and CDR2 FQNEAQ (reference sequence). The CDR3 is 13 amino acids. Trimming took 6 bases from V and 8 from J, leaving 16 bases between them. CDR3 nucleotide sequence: TGTGCCAGCAGATATGGGGGGAGAGGGGAAGCTTTCTTT. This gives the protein CASRYGGRGEAFF.

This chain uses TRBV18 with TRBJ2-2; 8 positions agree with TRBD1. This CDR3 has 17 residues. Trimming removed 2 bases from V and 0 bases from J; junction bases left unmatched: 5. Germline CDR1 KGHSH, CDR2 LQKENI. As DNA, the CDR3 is TGTGCCAGCTCACCAAGGGGGACAGGAGCGAACACCGGGGAGCTGTTTTTT. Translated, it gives CASSPRGTGANTGELFF.

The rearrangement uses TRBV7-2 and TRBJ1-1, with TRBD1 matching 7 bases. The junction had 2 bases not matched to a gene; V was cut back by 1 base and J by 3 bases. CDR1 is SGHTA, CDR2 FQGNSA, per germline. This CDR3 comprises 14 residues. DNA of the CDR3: TGTGCCAGCAGCTTAGTAACAGGGGACACTGAAGCTTTCTTT. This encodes CASSLVTGDTEAFF.

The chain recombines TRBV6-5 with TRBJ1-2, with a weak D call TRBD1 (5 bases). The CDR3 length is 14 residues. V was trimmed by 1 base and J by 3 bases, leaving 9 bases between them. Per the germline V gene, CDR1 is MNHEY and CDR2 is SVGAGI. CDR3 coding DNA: TGTGCCAGCAGTTACTACGGAGGGGACTATGGCTACACCTTC. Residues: CASSYYGGDYGYTF.

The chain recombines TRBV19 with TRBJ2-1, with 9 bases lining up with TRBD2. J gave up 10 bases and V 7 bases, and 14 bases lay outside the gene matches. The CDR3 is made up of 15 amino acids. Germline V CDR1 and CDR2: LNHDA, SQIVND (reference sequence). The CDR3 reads CASMTRAGGPGEQFF. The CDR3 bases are TGTGCCAGTATGACGCGGGCGGGAGGGCCAGGAGAGCAGTTCTTC.

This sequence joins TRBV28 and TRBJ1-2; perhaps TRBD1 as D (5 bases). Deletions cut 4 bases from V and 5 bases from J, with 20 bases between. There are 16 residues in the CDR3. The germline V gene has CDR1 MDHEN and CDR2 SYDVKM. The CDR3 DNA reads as TGTGCCAGCAGTTCTTCTGCTCATGGGGGAGGGTATGGCTACACCTTC. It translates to CASSSSAHGGGYGYTF.

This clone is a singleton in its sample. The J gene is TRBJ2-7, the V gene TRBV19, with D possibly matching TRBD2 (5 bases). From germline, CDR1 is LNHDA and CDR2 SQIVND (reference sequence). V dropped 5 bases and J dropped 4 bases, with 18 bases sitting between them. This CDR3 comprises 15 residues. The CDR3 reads CASSPRVLTGYEQYF. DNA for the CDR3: TGTGCCAGTAGTCCCCGGGTCCTAACGGGATACGAGCAGTACTTC.